This entry concerns a single TCR beta chain. This entry belongs to a study of blood T cell repertoires in COVID-19. Across the whole study: Material from acute and convalescent COVID-19 was sourced from the United States, Italy and Spain. T cells, B-cell-depleted T cells, or PBMCs provided the cDNA or gDNA that served as material.

Original handling: How many nucleated cells were present was estimated from reference gene primer amplification. The assay was immunoSEQ multiplex PCR, and TCRdb's table has in-frame clones only and misses some. The DNA gave D and trimming, while V, J and clone size come from that table. The table lists about 170,000 clones, roughly 85% of them singletons. Germline CDR1 SGHAT, CDR2 FQNNGV. The length of the CDR3 is 16 residues. Trimming pared 2 bases from V and 8 bases from J, leaving 18 bases between. The sample comprised peripheral blood. The V gene is TRBV11-2, the J gene TRBJ1-4, with D uncertain. The sequence derives from a human donor with acute or convalescent COVID-19. The donor label of this sample is uncertain. CDR3 region: CASSLSRARASEKLFF. CDR3 DNA: TGTGCCAGCAGCTTATCGAGGGCGCGGGCAAGCGAAAAACTGTTTTTT.